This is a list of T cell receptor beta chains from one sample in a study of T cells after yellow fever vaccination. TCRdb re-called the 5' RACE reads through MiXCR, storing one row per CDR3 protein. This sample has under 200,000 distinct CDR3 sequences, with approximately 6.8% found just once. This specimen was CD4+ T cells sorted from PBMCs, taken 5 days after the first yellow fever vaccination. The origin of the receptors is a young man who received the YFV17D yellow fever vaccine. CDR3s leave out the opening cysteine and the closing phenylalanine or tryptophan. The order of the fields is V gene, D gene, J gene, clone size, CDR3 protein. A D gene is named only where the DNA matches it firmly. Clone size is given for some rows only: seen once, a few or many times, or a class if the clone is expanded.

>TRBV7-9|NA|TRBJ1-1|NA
ASSLAGLFQAF
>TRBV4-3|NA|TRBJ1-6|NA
ASSQEPTRASPLH
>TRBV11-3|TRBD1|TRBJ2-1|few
ASSLGQLSNPNEQF
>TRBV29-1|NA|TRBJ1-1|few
SVGRGRTLTEAF
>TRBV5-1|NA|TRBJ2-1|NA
ASSLDGPNYSSYNEQF
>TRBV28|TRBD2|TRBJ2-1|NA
ASTSWGGEQF
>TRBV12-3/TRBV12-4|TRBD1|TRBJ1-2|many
ASSFGGQKYT
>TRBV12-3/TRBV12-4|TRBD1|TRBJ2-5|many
ASSFPGTGQETQY
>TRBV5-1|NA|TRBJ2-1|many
ASNSGTNYNEQF
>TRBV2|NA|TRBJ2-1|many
ASSELTSPYNEQF
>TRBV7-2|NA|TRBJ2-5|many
ASSFASYQETQY
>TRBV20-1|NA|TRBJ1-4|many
SARHPGEKLF
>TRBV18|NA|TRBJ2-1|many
ASSPLTSSYNEQF
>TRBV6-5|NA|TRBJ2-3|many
ASSSQGRDTQY
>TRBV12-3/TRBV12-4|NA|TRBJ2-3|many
ASTGNTDTQY
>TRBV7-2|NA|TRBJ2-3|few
ASSLRRTRNEDTQY
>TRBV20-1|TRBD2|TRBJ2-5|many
SAARRGGLQETQY
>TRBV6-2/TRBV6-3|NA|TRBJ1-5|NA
ASRSGFASNQPQH
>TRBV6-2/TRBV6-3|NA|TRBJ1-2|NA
ASNAGSPYGYT
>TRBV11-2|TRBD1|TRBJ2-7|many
ASSPLSGQGPYEQY
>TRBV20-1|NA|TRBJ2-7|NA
SARRPRGVSYEQY
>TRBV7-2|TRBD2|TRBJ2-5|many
ASSAVGGVSQETQY
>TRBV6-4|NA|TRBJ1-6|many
ASRRDESSPLH